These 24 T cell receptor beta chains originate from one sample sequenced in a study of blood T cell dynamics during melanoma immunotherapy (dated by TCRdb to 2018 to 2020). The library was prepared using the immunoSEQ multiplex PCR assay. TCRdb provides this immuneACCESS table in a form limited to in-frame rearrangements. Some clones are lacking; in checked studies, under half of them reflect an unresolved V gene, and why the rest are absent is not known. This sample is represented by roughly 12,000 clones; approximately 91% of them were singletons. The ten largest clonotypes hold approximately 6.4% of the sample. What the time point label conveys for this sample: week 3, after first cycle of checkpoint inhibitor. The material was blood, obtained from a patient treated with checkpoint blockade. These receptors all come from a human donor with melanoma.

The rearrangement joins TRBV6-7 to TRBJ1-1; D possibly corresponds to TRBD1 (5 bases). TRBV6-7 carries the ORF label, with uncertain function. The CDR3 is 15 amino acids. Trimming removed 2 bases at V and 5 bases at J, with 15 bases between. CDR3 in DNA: TGTGCCAGCAGTTACAGCGTGGGGGAGGGGACTGAAGCTTTCTTT. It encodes CASSYSVGEGTEAFF.

CDR3: CAISERAGRLSGELFF. Written as DNA, the CDR3 is TGTGCCATCAGTGAACGGGCAGGGAGGTTATCCGGGGAGCTGTTTTTT. The gene calls are TRBV10-3 and TRBJ2-2, with D possibly TRBD2 on 6 matching bases. This CDR3 region has 16 residues. Germline assignment: CDR1 ENHRY and CDR2 SYGVKD. Trimming shortened V by 3 bases and J by 6 bases, and 17 bases separated the two germline ends.

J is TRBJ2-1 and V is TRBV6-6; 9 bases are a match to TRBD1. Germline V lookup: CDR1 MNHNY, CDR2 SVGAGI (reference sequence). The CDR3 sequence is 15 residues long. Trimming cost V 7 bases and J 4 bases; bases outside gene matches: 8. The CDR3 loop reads CASIPQGASYNEQFF. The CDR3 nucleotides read TGTGCCAGCATCCCACAGGGGGCATCATACAATGAGCAGTTCTTC.

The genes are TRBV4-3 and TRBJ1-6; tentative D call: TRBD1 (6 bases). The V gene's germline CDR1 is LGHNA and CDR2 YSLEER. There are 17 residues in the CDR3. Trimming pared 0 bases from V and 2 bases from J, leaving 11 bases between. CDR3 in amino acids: CASSQDIRGTYNSPLHF. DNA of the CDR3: TGCGCCAGCAGCCAAGATATCAGGGGTACCTATAATTCACCCCTCCACTTT.

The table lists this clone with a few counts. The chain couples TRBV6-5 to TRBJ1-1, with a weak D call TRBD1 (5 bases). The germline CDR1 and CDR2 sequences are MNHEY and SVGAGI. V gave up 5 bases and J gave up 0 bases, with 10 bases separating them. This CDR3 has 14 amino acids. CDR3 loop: CASSETRVNTEAFF. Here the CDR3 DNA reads TGTGCCAGCAGTGAGACCAGGGTGAACACTGAAGCTTTCTTT.

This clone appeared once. This chain's CDR3 is CAWSASGTSQYF. The CDR3 region has the DNA TGTGCCTGGAGTGCCTCCGGGACTTCGCAGTATTTT. This chain uses TRBV30 with TRBJ2-3; D is perhaps TRBD2 (6 bases). Germline loops: CDR1 GTSNPN, CDR2 SVGIG (reference sequence). This CDR3 contains 12 residues. Trimming took off 1 base at V and 10 bases at J, with 12 bases between the two ends.

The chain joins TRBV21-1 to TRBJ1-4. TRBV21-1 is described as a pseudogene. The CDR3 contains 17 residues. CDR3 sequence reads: CASSKGCRRWANEKLFF. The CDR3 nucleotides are TGTGCCAGCAGCAAAGGGTGTCGGCGGTGGGCTAATGAAAAACTGTTTTTT.

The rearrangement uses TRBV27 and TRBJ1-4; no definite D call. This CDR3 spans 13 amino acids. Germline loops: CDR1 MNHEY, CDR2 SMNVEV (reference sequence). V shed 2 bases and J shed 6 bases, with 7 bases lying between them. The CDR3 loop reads CASSLIGHEKLFF. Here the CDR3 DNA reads TGTGCCAGCAGTTTAATCGGTCATGAAAAACTGTTTTTT.

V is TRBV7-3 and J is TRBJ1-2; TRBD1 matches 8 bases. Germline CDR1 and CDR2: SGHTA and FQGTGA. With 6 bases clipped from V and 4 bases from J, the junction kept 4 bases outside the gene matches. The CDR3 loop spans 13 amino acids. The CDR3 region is CASSPGTGYGYTF. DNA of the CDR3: TGTGCCAGCAGTCCCGGGACAGGCTATGGCTACACCTTC.

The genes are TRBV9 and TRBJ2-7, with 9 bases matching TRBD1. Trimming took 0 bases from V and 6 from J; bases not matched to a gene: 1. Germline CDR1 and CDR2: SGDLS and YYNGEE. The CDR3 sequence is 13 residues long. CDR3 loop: CASSVETGGEQYF. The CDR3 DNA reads TGTGCCAGCAGCGTAGAGACAGGGGGCGAGCAGTACTTC.

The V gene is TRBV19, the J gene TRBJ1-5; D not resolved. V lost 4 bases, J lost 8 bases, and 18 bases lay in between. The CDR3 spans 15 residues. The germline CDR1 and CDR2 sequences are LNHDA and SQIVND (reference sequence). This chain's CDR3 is CASSNPEAREKPQHF. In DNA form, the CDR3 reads TGTGCCAGTAGTAACCCCGAGGCGAGAGAGAAGCCCCAGCATTTT. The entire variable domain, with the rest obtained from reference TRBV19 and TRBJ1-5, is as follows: DGGITQSPKYLFRKEGQNVTLSCEQNLNHDAMYWYRQDPGQGLRLIYYSQIVNDFQKGDIAEGYSVSREKKESFPLTVTSAQKNPTAFYLCASSNPEAREKPQHFGDGTRLSIL.

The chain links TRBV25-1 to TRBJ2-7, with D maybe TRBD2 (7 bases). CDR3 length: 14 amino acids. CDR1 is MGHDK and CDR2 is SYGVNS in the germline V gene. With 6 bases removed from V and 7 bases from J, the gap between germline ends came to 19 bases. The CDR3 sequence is CASREGGVREEQYF. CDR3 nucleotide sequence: TGTGCCAGCAGGGAGGGGGGGGTGAGGGAAGAGCAGTACTTC.

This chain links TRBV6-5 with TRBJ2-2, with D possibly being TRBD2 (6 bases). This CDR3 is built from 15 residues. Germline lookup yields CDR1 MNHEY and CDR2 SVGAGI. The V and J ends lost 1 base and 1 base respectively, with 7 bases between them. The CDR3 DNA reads TGTGCCAGCAGTTACTTGCGGGGGAACACCGGGGAGCTGTTTTTT. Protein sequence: CASSYLRGNTGELFF.

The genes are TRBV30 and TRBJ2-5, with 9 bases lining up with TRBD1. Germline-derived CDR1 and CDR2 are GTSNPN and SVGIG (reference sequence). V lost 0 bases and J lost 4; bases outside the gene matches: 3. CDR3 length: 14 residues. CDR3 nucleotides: TGTGCCTGGAGTGTAGGGACAGGGCCAGAGACCCAGTACTTC. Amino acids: CAWSVGTGPETQYF. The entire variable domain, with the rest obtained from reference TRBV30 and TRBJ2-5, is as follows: SQTIHQWPATLVQPVGSPLSLECTVEGTSNPNLYWYRQAAGRGLQLLFYSVGIGQISSEVPQNLSASRPQDRQFILSSKKLLLSDSGFYLCAWSVGTGPETQYFGPGTRLLVL.

CDR3 amino acids: CASSNGGWDQPQHF. The CDR3 DNA is TGTGCCAGTAGTAACGGGGGATGGGATCAGCCCCAGCATTTT. The gene calls are TRBV19 and TRBJ1-5, with a possible D match to TRBD1 (5 bases). The V and J ends lost 4 bases and 5 bases respectively, with 12 bases between them. There are 14 residues in the CDR3. Germline assignment: CDR1 LNHDA and CDR2 SQIVND (reference sequence).

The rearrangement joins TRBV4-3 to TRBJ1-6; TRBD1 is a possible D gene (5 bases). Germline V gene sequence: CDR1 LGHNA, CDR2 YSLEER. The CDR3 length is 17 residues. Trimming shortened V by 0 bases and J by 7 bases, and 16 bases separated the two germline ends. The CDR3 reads CASSQDLQGFGNSPLHF. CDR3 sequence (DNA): TGCGCCAGCAGCCAAGATCTTCAGGGTTTCGGCAATTCACCCCTCCACTTT.

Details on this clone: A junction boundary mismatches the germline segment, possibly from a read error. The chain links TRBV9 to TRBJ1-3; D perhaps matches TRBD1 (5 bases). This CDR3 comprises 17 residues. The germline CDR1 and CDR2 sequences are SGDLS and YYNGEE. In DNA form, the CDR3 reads TGTGCCAGCAGCGCCCCACGGGAGGGGAACTCTGGAAACGCCATATATTTT. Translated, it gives CASSAPREGNSGNAIYF.

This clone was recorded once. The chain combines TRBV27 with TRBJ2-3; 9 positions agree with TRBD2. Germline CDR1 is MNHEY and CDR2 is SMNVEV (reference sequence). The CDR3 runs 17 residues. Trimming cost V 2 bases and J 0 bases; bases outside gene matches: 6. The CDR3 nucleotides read TGTGCCAGCAGTTTACGGGCTAGCGGGACTAGCACAGATACGCAGTATTTT. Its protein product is CASSLRASGTSTDTQYF.

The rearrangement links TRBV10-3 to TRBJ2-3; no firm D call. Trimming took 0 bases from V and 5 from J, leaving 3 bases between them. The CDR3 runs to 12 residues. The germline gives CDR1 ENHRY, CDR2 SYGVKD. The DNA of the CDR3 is TGTGCCATCAGTGAGTCACAAGATACGCAGTATTTT. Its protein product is CAISESQDTQYF.

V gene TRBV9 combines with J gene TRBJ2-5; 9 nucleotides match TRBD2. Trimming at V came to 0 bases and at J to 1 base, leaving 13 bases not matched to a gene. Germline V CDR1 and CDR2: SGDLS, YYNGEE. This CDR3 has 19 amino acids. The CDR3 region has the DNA TGTGCCAGCAGCGTAGGGATCGGTTGGGCGGGGGGGTCCCAAGAGACCCAGTACTTC. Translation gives CASSVGIGWAGGSQETQYF.

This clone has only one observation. The CDR3 DNA sequence: TGTGCCAGCAGCCCCCAGGTTCAGCGAAATGAGCAGTTCTTC. This encodes CASSPQVQRNEQFF. J is TRBJ2-1 and V is TRBV11-2; no definite D call. CDR1 SGHAT and CDR2 FQNNGV come from the germline V gene. The CDR3 is 14 residues long. Trimming took off 5 bases at V and 7 bases at J, with 15 bases between the two ends.

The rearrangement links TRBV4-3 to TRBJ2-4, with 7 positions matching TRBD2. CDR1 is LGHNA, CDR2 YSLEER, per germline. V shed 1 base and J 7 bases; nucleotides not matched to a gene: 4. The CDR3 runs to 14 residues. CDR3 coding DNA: TGCGCCAGCAGCCAAGTACGGGGAGGGAACATTCAGTACTTC. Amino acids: CASSQVRGGNIQYF.

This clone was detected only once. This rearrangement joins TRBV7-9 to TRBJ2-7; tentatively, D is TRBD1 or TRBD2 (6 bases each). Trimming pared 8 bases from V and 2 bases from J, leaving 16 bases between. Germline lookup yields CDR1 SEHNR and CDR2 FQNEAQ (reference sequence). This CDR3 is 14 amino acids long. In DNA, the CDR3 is TGTGCCAGCGCCACAAAGGGGGGACCCTACGAGCAGTACTTC. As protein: CASATKGGPYEQYF.

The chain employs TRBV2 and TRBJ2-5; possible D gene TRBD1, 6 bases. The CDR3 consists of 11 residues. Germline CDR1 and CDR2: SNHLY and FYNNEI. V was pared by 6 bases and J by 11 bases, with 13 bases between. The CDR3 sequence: CASSDYRVQYF. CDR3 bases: TGTGCCAGCAGCGACTACAGGGTTCAGTACTTC.